Listed below are T cell receptor beta chains from one sample, sequenced in a study of blood T cell repertoires in COVID-19. Some clones are missing from TCRdb's copy, which holds only in-frame ones; the method was immunoSEQ multiplex PCR. The table has around 140,000 clones, approximately 80% seen once. The sequenced sample was peripheral blood. These receptors originate from a woman aged 60-70 years with active or convalescent COVID-19. The CDR3 runs from the conserved cysteine through the conserved F or W. D genes are given only for firm matches. The listing skips clone size in some rows; elsewhere it reads once, few, many or a size class.

j_call clone_size d_call v_call cdr3_aa cdr3_nt
TRBJ1-5 . . TRBV3-1/TRBV3-2 CASSGLGNQPQHF TGTGCCAGCAGCGGGCTCGGCAATCAGCCCCAGCATTTT
TRBJ1-1 . . TRBV11-2 CASSSLSEAFF TGTGCCAGCAGCTCGCTGAGTGAAGCTTTCTTT
TRBJ1-1 . TRBD1 TRBV2 CASTDRGLRNTEAFF TGTGCCAGCACTGACAGGGGGCTTAGGAACACTGAAGCTTTCTTT
TRBJ2-3 . . TRBV20-1 CSAPLYDTQYF TGCAGTGCCCCTCTCTACGATACGCAGTATTTT
TRBJ1-4 . TRBD1 TRBV28 CASTRPGQGGEKLFF TGTGCCAGCACCAGACCGGGACAGGGTGGTGAAAAACTGTTTTTT
TRBJ1-6 . . TRBV5-1 CASSLGQNSPLHF TGCGCCAGCAGCTTGGGACAGAATTCACCCCTCCACTTT
TRBJ1-1 . TRBD1 TRBV2 CASSQQGARTEAFF TGTGCCAGCAGTCAACAGGGGGCGCGAACTGAAGCTTTCTTT
TRBJ2-5 once TRBD2 TRBV6-5 CASSKGLNQETQYF TGTGCCAGCAGTAAGGGACTAAATCAAGAGACCCAGTACTTC
TRBJ1-1 . . TRBV11-2 CASSPASTGMNTEAFF TGTGCCAGCAGCCCAGCTAGTACCGGGATGAACACTGAAGCTTTCTTT
TRBJ1-1 once . TRBV6-6 CASSYSSRDTEAFF TGTGCCAGCAGTTACTCTAGCAGGGACACTGAAGCTTTCTTT
TRBJ2-1 . TRBD2 TRBV9 CASSNISSGRAREQFF TGTGCCAGCAGCAATATTAGTAGCGGGAGGGCCAGGGAGCAGTTCTTC
TRBJ2-3 once . TRBV6-1 CASSARQSITTDTQYF TGTGCCAGCAGTGCCAGACAGTCTATAACCACAGATACGCAGTATTTT
TRBJ2-3 . . TRBV5-6 CASRPPATGTDTQYF TGTGCCAGCAGACCTCCGGCAACCGGGACAGATACGCAGTATTTT
TRBJ1-5 few TRBD1 TRBV5-8 CASSLYGGQTVDQPQHF TGTGCCAGCAGCTTGTATGGGGGACAGACAGTGGATCAGCCCCAGCATTTT